The 12 T cell receptor beta chains below were found in one sample sequenced in a study of T cell responses to AZD1222 COVID-19 vaccine. Profiled with immunoSEQ multiplex PCR; TCRdb holds only in-frame clones, not every one. Of approximately 94,000 clones in the sample, around 87% are singletons; the top ten hold 3.5% to 4.5%. The material was peripheral blood, obtained on day 0 of MenACWY control vaccination. Receptors were obtained from an adult in good health.

The V call is TRBV27, the J call TRBJ1-5, with 11 bases that match TRBD1. The length of the CDR3 is 16 residues. Germline-derived CDR1 and CDR2 are MNHEY and SMNVEV (reference sequence). V was clipped by 6 bases and J by 3 bases; unmatched bases: 7. CDR3 residues: CASSPGTGGNNQPQHF. CDR3 nucleotide sequence: TGTGCCAGCAGCCCGGGGACAGGGGGAAACAATCAGCCCCAGCATTTT.

This rearrangement joins TRBV6-5 to TRBJ2-7; no definite D call. CDR1 and CDR2 from the germline V gene are MNHEY and SVGAGI. V dropped 8 bases and J dropped 3 bases, with 11 bases sitting between them. This CDR3 contains 12 residues. CDR3 loop: CASGPYFYEQYF. CDR3 sequence (DNA): TGTGCCAGCGGCCCTTATTTCTACGAGCAGTACTTC.

J is TRBJ1-6 and V is TRBV10-3; the match to TRBD1 covers 10 bases. Germline CDR1 reads ENHRY; CDR2 reads SYGVKD. V shed 5 bases and J 6 bases; nucleotides not matched to a gene: 7. This CDR3 spans 16 amino acids. CDR3 amino acids: CAISTDRGRSNSPLHF. The CDR3 DNA is TGTGCCATCAGTACCGACAGGGGGCGAAGTAATTCACCCCTCCACTTT.

The gene calls are TRBV7-9 and TRBJ1-2; D remains unclear. V dropped 8 bases and J dropped 8 bases, with 18 bases sitting between them. This CDR3 is built from 13 residues. CDR1 is SEHNR and CDR2 is FQNEAQ in the germline V gene (reference sequence). CDR3 in DNA: TGTGCCAGCCCCAATGCAGGCGGAGGAGGCTACACCTTC. It encodes CASPNAGGGGYTF.

The chain has TRBV12-3 or TRBV12-4 and TRBJ2-4, with D unclear. There are 12 residues in the CDR3. Trimming stripped 5 bases from V and 8 bases from J, with 10 bases between. Here the CDR3 DNA reads TGTGCCAGCAGTCCGTCCCCAGACATTCAGTACTTC. This gives the protein CASSPSPDIQYF.

The chain links TRBV15 to TRBJ2-2; TRBD1 aligns across 7 bases. V shed 5 bases and J 10 bases; nucleotides not matched to a gene: 16. The length of the CDR3 is 16 residues. Germline CDR1 reads LNHNV; CDR2 reads YYDKDF (reference sequence). CDR3 region: CATSQVPQGKWVELFF. CDR3 in DNA: TGTGCCACCAGCCAAGTCCCACAGGGGAAGTGGGTGGAGCTGTTTTTT.

The chain carries TRBV19 and TRBJ2-7; tentatively, D is TRBD2 (6 bases). CDR3 length equals 15 residues. Per germline, CDR1 LNHDA and CDR2 SQIVND (reference sequence). The V gene lost 1 base and the J gene lost 3 bases, with 13 bases spanning the gap. CDR3 sequence (DNA): TGTGCCAGTAGTATAGGGGGGGACGGTTACTACGAGCAGTACTTC. It codes for CASSIGGDGYYEQYF.

A note on this clone: A junction boundary mismatches the germline segment, possibly from a read error. The genes are TRBV6-1 and TRBJ1-2; no firm D call. Germline lookup yields CDR1 MNHNS and CDR2 SASEGT. CDR3 length: 12 amino acids. Here the CDR3 reads CASSEATGPSPF. The CDR3 DNA reads TGTGCCAGCAGTGAAGCCACGGGCCCTAGCCCCTTC.

Here the CDR3 DNA reads TGTGCCAGCTCACCACAGGCAGGGCATAGCAATCAGCCCCAGCATTTT. Translation gives CASSPQAGHSNQPQHF. The chain combines TRBV18 with TRBJ1-5, with D perhaps TRBD1 (5 bases). The CDR3 has 16 amino acids. Looked up from germline, CDR1 is KGHSH and CDR2 is LQKENI. Trimming took off 1 base at V and 0 bases at J, with 10 bases between the two ends.

The CDR3 loop reads CASSGTSGWGSYNEQFF. The CDR3, as DNA: TGTGCCAGCAGCGGAACTAGCGGGTGGGGCTCCTACAATGAGCAGTTCTTC. The chain uses TRBV7-3 and TRBJ2-1; TRBD2 aligns across 9 bases. V lost 5 bases to trimming and J lost 0 bases; unmatched junction nucleotides: 8. The CDR3 runs to 17 residues. Germline CDR1 SGHTA, CDR2 FQGTGA.

The count of this clone is one. The rearrangement joins TRBV10-1 to TRBJ2-6, with D maybe TRBD1 (5 bases). Per germline, CDR1 WNHNN and CDR2 SYGVQD (reference sequence). V gave up 3 bases and J gave up 0 bases, with 12 bases separating them. The CDR3 has 17 residues. The CDR3 protein is CASSDGAPISGANVLTF. CDR3 nucleotide sequence: TGCGCCAGCAGTGATGGGGCGCCAATCTCTGGGGCCAACGTCCTGACTTTC.

J is TRBJ2-5 and V is TRBV19; D not resolved. The V gene's germline CDR1 is LNHDA and CDR2 SQIVND (reference sequence). The CDR3 is made up of 13 amino acids. Trimming stripped 6 bases from V and 1 base from J, with 9 bases between. The CDR3 here is CASSDTPQETQYF. CDR3 in DNA: TGTGCCAGTAGCGACACTCCCCAAGAGACCCAGTACTTC.